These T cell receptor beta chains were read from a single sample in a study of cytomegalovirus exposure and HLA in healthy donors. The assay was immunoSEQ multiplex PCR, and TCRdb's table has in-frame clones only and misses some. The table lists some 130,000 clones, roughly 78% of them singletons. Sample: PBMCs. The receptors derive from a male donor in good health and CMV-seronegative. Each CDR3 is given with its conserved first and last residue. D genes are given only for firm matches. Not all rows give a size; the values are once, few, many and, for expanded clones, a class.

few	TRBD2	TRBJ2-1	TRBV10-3	TGTGCCCTAAAAAGGGCGGGAGGGCTAAGGCTTGGGCGCAATGAGCAGTTCTTC	CALKRAGGLRLGRNEQFF
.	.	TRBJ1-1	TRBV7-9	TGTTCCAGCAGCGAGGGATTCACTGAAGCTTTCTTT	CSSSEGFTEAFF
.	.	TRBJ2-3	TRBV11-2	TGTGCCAGCAGCTGGGTCGAGCGGGCCGAAGATACGCAGTATTTT	CASSWVERAEDTQYF
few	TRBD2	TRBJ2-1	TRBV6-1	TGTGCCAGCAGTGCATCTAGCGGGAGCTGGCCGTTCTTC	CASSASSGSWPFF
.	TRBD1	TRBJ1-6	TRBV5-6	TGTGCCAGCAGCTTGGGACAGGGGCATTCACCCCTCCACTTT	CASSLGQGHSPLHF
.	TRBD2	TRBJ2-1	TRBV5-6	TGCGCCAGCAGCCGTCGGATTAGCGGGAGCGATGAGCAGTTCTTC	CASSRRISGSDEQFF
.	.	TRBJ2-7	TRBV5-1	TGCGCCAGCGTTGGGCAGGCGTCCTACGAGCAGTACTTC	CASVGQASYEQYF
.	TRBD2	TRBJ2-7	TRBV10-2	TGCGCCAGCAGTGAAAGGGCGGGAGGGCCCTACGAGCAGTACTTC	CASSERAGGPYEQYF
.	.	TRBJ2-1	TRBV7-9	TGTTCCAGCAGCCCGACCGGGAAGCAGTTCTTC	CSSSPTGKQFF
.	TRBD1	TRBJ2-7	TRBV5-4	TGTGCCAGCAGTTCTAGGACAGGGCGTGACTCCTACGAGCAGTACTTC	CASSSRTGRDSYEQYF
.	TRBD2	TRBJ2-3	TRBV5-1	TGCGCCAGCAGCTTGGGGCTAGCGGGAAGGAATACGCAGTATTTT	CASSLGLAGRNTQYF
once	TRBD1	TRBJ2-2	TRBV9	TGTGCCAGCAGCATCGGGACAGCGAACACCGGGGAGCTGTTTTTT	CASSIGTANTGELFF
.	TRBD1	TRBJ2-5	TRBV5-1	TGCGCCAGCAGCCCACGGGGACAGCAAGAGACCCAGTACTTC	CASSPRGQQETQYF
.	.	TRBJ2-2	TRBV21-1	TGTGCCAGCAGCACACAGGGAGGGGACACCGGGGAGCTGTTTTTT	CASSTQGGDTGELFF
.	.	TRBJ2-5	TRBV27	TGTGCCAGCAGTCCCCGTCGGAGAGAGACCCAGTACTTC	CASSPRRRETQYF
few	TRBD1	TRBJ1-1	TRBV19	TGTGCCAGTAGTATCTTCGGACAGGGGGCTTGGGGAGCTTTCTTT	CASSIFGQGAWGAFF
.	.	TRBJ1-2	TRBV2	TGTGCCAGCAGCGGTACGGGGGGTGGCTACACCTTC	CASSGTGGGYTF
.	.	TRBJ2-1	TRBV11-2	TGTGCCAGCAGCTTTTCGGGCAATGAGCAGTTCTTC	CASSFSGNEQFF
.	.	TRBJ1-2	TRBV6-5	TGTGCCAGCAGTTACTCGGAGGTAGTTAACTATGGCTACACCTTC	CASSYSEVVNYGYTF
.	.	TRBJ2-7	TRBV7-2	TGTGCCAGCAGCTATTCGTACGGGACCTACGAGCAGTACTTC	CASSYSYGTYEQYF
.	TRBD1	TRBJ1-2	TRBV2	TGTGCCAGCAGTACGCCCCGGGACAGGGGTGGCTATGGCTACACCTTC	CASSTPRDRGGYGYTF
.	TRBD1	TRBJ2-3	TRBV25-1	TGTGCCAGCCTCAATCCGGGACAGGACACAGATACGCAGTATTTT	CASLNPGQDTDTQYF
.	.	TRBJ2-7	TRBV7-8	TGTGCCAGCAGCTTAGCGAGGGTGATTTCACCCTACGAGCAGTACTTC	CASSLARVISPYEQYF
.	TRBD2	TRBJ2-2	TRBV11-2	TGTGCCAGCGGCCTAGCGGGGGGGCAGGCCACCGGGGAGCTGTTTTTT	CASGLAGGQATGELFF
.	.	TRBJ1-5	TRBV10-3	TGTGCCATCAGTGAGTCCCAATCGGAGCCCCAGCATTTT	CAISESQSEPQHF
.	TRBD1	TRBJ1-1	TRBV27	TGTGCCAGCGGCCTCGACAGGGGAGGCGGCACTGAAGCTTTCTTT	CASGLDRGGGTEAFF
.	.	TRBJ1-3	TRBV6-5	TGTGCCAGCAGTGCTCAGGGTTTGGCCGGAAACACCATATATTTT	CASSAQGLAGNTIYF
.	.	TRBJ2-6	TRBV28	TGTGCCAGCAAGACGCGGGGCTTTGGGGCCAACGTCCTGACTTTC	CASKTRGFGANVLTF
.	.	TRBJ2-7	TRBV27	TGTGCCAGCAGTTTAGGACAGCTCTCCTACGAGCAGTACTTC	CASSLGQLSYEQYF
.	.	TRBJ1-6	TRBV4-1	TGCGCCAGCAGCCGTCTCTACTTCGGGGAATCACCCCTCCACTTC	CASSRLYFGESPLHF
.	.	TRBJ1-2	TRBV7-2	TGTGCCAGCAGAAGACAGCTCAACTATGGCTACACCTTC	CASRRQLNYGYTF
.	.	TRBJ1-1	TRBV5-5	TGTGCCAGCAGCGCGGTTACTTGGAACACTGAAGCTTTCTTT	CASSAVTWNTEAFF
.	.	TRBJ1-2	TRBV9	TGTGCCAGCAGCGGGGGGAGGAGTTTAAACTATGGCTACACCTTC	CASSGGRSLNYGYTF
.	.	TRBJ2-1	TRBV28	TGTGCCAGCAGTTACGTGCGGGGCGGCAATGAGCAGTTCTTC	CASSYVRGGNEQFF
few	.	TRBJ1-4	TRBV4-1	TGCGCCAGCAGCCAAACAGGGTCTCCTAATGAAAAACTGTTTTTT	CASSQTGSPNEKLFF
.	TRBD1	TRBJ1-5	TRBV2	TGTGCCAGCGGGGACAGGGGAGGGAGTGCTCAGCCCCAGCATTTT	CASGDRGGSAQPQHF
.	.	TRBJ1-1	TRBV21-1	TGTGCCAGCAGCACCAGGGTGGGACAGGGTGTCACTGAAGCTTTCTTT	CASSTRVGQGVTEAFF
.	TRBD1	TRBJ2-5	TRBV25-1	TGTGCCAGCAGTGAGACAAACAGGGGTCAAGAGACCCAGTACTTC	CASSETNRGQETQYF
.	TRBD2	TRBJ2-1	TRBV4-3	TGCGCCAGCAGCCAAGGAATCAGCGGGAGCTACAATGAGCAGTTCTTC	CASSQGISGSYNEQFF
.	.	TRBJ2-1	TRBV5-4	TGTGCCAGCAGCTTGGCCGGCGGGGGCCCGTACAATGAGCAGTTCTTC	CASSLAGGGPYNEQFF
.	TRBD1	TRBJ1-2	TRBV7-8	TGTGCCAGCAGCTTAGTGGGACAGGGGATTAACTATGGCTACACCTTC	CASSLVGQGINYGYTF
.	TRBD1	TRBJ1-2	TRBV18	TGTGCCAGCTCACCGGGACAGGGTCGAAGCTATGGCTACACCTTC	CASSPGQGRSYGYTF
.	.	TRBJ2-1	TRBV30	TGTGCCTGGAGTGTTCTCGGACTTTACAATGAGCAGTTCTTC	CAWSVLGLYNEQFF
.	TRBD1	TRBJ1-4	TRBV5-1	TGCGCCAGCAGCCGGGATACAGGGGTTGGTGAAAAACTGTTTTTT	CASSRDTGVGEKLFF
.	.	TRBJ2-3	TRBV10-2	TGCGCCAGCAGCCGGACTACTAGCACAGATACGCAGTATTTT	CASSRTTSTDTQYF
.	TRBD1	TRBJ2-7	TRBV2	TGTGCCAGCACTGACAGGGCCGTCTACGAGCAGTACTTC	CASTDRAVYEQYF
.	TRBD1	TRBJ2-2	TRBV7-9	TGTGCCAGCAGCCGCCCAGGACAGGGGGCTGACACCGGGGAGCTGTTTTTT	CASSRPGQGADTGELFF
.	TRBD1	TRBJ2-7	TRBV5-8	TGTGCCAGCAGCGCCCGGGACAGGGTCTCCTACGAGCAGTACTTC	CASSARDRVSYEQYF
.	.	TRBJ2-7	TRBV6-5	TGTGCCAGCAGTTTAATACCAGGATTCCACTACGAGCAGTACTTC	CASSLIPGFHYEQYF
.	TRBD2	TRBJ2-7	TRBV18	TGTGCCAGCTCGACTAGCGGGAGCTCCTACGAGCAGTACTTC	CASSTSGSSYEQYF
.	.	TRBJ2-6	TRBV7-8	TGTGCCAGCAGCTTAGTTAGACAGCCGTCCAACGGCCTGACTTTC	CASSLVRQPSNGLTF
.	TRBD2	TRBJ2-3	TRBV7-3	TGTGCCAGCAGCTTAACGCCGGGACTAGCGGGGGGATCAGATACGCAGTATTTT	CASSLTPGLAGGSDTQYF
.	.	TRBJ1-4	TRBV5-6	TGTGCCAGCAGCTTGGGAACAGGGATGGGAGAAAAACTGTTTTTT	CASSLGTGMGEKLFF
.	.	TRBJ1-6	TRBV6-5	TGTGCCAGCAGCGGGGTGAGCTCCTATAATTCACCCCTCCACTTT	CASSGVSSYNSPLHF
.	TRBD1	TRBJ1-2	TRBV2	TGTGCCAGCAGGGAGCTAACAGGGGTCGGGGCTGGCTACACCTTC	CASRELTGVGAGYTF